This TCR beta chain is from a study of identical twins. Study results and caveats: Abundant cord blood beta clonotypes carried fewer insertions; memory repertoires showed none.

Details on this clonotype: Its specificity is unknown.

Germline V gene sequence: CDR1 SGHAT, CDR2 FQNNGV. Deletions cut 1 base from V and 1 base from J, with 14 bases between. This CDR3 is 16 amino acids long. Only healthy Caucasians were included as donors. Template switching, a step in the protocol, added a universal primer site, and cDNA carried unique molecular identifiers. In TCRdb, the 5' RACE reads were re-called with MiXCR into one record per CDR3 protein. The sample shows about 340,000 distinct CDR3 sequences, 9% to 15% of them seen only once. These data were also filed under a second study, of yellow fever vaccine responses in identical twins.

Sequenced: CD8+ T cells sorted from blood. The clonotype comes from a woman under 30 in good health. The genes are TRBV11-2 and TRBJ2-7; D uncertain. The CDR3: CASSLVEYAFSYEQYF. CDR3 nucleotide sequence: TGTGCCAGCAGCTTAGTTGAGTATGCCTTTTCCTACGAGCAGTACTTC.